This T cell receptor beta chain stems from a study of regulatory T cells in long-lasting Graves disease (dated by TCRdb to the early 2020s). For the wider study: Persistent Graves' disease was defined as antithyroid drug treatment for over 5 years with persistently positive TSH receptor autoantibodies. This study used TCR sequencing and RNA sequencing of peripheral blood to compare persistent Graves' disease patients against newly diagnosed Graves' disease patients. The study was registered as a clinical trial and conducted in China. A total of some 35 samples underwent TCR sequencing, from roughly 13 patients with persistent Graves' disease and approximately 20 patients with newly diagnosed Graves' disease. On average, persistent Graves' disease patients in the clinical cohort had been on antithyroid drugs for around ten years. What the research found in general, with its limitations: The study examined only peripheral blood because the primary lesion, thyroid tissue, could not be accessed. Sequencing and analysis were restricted to the TCR beta chain. The authors acknowledged the small sample size as a limitation that may reduce accuracy. Compared with newly diagnosed patients, patients with persistent Graves' disease had lower TCR Shannon entropy and fewer highly expanded clones, which suggests clonal expansion. Preferential use of TRBV28, TRBJ1-2 and TRBJ2-5 was observed in persistent disease, whereas TRBV20-1 and TRBJ2-1 were favored in newly diagnosed disease. Persistent patients shared more public clonotypes among themselves (2,741) than newly diagnosed patients did (more than 950).

Taken with the paper, the label for time point translates to: persistent/refractory GD, antithyroid drugs over 5 years with positive TRAb. RNA was extracted from PBMCs in TRIzol for both TCR sequencing and RNA sequencing. The diagnosis of Graves' disease was made according to American Thyroid Association guidelines. The patients came from an endocrinology department in Xi'an, China. Each patient gave approximately 8.8 milliliters of peripheral blood, collected in an EDTA anticoagulant tube. Ficoll Paque Plus density gradient separation was used to isolate PBMCs, and no additional T cell sorting was done. RNA quality was checked with an Agilent 2100 Bioanalyzer and agarose gel, and concentration with a NanoDrop 2000. The receptor library was made with multiplex PCR. TCRdb lists the instrument as Illumina HiSeq 4000. To build TCR beta libraries, CDR3 regions were amplified by Arm-PCR using iRepertoire HTBI primers. Before sequencing, the PCR products went through gel purification. Turning to the authors' computational methods: Gene usage analysis of CDR3 amino acid clonotypes relied on the roughly 60 TRBV and 13 to 15 TRBJ segments identified across samples. COPE and FqMerger were used to merge the filtered high-quality paired reads into contigs. BLAST was used to align contigs to the IMGT TRBV, TRBD and TRBJ reference genes, and CDR3 was defined following IMGT. Any clonotype with a frequency above 0.1% was classified as a highly expanded clone. Shannon entropy served as the measure of repertoire diversity, while the Gini coefficient captured V-J evenness. Public clonotypes were defined as clonotypes shared by more than one individual. TCRdb reworked the public reads: Q25 trimming with fastp, MiXCR clone assembly, productive beta chains retained. For every CDR3 protein sequence, its rows merge into one entry that carries the most common genes and DNA. Clone size and V and J calls follow TCRdb, not the original study. The sample records about 340,000 distinct CDR3 sequences, 15% to 20% of which are singletons. The ten largest clones represent 25% to 35% of the sample.

In its sample, this clonotype was seen many times. The clone's antigen remains unknown. No base quality information exists; no much larger clone differs at one position. The cysteine opens and the phenylalanine closes a CDR3 of 16 amino acids. Kept here is only the CDR3 DNA, which spans 48 bases and is read in frame from base 1. Germline trimming: 2 bases from V, 6 bases from J; junction bases outside gene matches: 7. Reading the germline V gene gives CDR1 MNHEY and CDR2 SVGAGI. The chain uses TRBV6-5 and TRBJ1-2; TRBD1 agrees with 12 junctional bases. The starting material was peripheral blood mononuclear cells (PBMCs), obtained when the disease was refractory, from a patient treated with antithyroid drugs. The clonotype originates from a female donor with Graves disease. The CDR3: CASSYTPGQGADGYTF. In nucleotides, the sequence is TGTGCCAGCAGTTACACCCCGGGACAGGGGGCGGATGGCTACACCTTC.